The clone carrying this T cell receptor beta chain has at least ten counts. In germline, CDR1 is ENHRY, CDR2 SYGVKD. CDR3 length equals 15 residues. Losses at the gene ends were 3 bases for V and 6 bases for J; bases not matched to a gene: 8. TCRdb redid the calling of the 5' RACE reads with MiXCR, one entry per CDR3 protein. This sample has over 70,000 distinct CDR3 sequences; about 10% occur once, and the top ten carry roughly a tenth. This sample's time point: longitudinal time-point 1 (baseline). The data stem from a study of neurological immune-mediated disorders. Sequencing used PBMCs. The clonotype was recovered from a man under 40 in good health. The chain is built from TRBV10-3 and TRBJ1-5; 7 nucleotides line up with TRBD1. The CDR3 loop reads CAISDSTGPGQPQHF. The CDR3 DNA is TGTGCCATCAGTGACTCGACAGGGCCGGGTCAGCCCCAGCATTTT.